This TCR beta chain was retrieved from a study of siplizumab effects on memory and regulatory T cells (dated by TCRdb to the late 2010s). In terms of the full investigation: The study looked at the effect of siplizumab, an anti-CD2 antibody, on alloreactive T-cell subsets in allogeneic mixed lymphocyte reactions made from human PBMCs.

TCRbeta CDR3 sequencing was performed on sorted unstimulated T cells and on proliferating T cells recovered from mixed lymphocyte reactions. Fresh whole blood from 9 to 11 HLA-typed healthy donors was used to isolate PBMCs. On this clone itself: The clone's antigen remains unknown. No quality values exist for individual bases; no much larger clone is one base distant.

Broad study findings and their caveats: About 80-97% of proliferating CD4+ or CD8+ clones could not be given a naive or memory phenotype. Whether proliferating Tregs from siplizumab cultures actually had suppressive function was not functionally confirmed. Compared with memory T cells, unstimulated naive T cells appeared more diverse, and naive cells seemed to make a substantial contribution to the alloresponse. Because sequences at frequencies below about 10^-5 were poorly captured, only a minor fraction of alloreactive clones could be mapped back to unstimulated subsets. Among mappable alloreactive CD4+ clones, an average Treg-derived fraction of almost 70% was observed with siplizumab, compared with roughly 25% in control reactions. The cumulative frequency of alloreactive sequences traceable to unstimulated CD4+ memory T cells was significantly reduced by siplizumab.

To prepare the library, the immunoSEQ multiplex PCR assay was applied. Each sample had roughly 90,000 TCR templates assayed by the deep sequencing platform. Genomic DNA extracted from sorted T cells was used for TCRbeta CDR3 sequencing. In the authors' own workflow: The R programming language was used for clonal analysis of TCRbeta CDR3 data. Alloreactive CD4+ and CD8+ clones were defined by comparing unstimulated samples with post-reaction CFSE-low samples. Alloreactive CD4+ clones were assigned to regulatory or non-regulatory origin by matching sequences to sorted unstimulated Treg and non-Treg repertoires. The table was pulled from immuneACCESS by TCRdb, which kept in-frame rearrangements only. Such tables lose some clones; where checked, under half of the loss comes from unresolved V genes, and the rest has no known cause. The DNA was the basis for D and trimming; V, J and clone size are from that table. The sample table holds some 81,000 clones, of which approximately 95% were seen once. Less than 20% of the sample is held by the ten biggest clonotypes.

From cysteine to phenylalanine, the CDR3 is 15 amino acids long. Only the CDR3 DNA stays, 45 bases, in frame from base 1. Deletion took 2 bases off V and 2 bases off J, with a span of 11 bases between the germline ends. The germline V gene supplies CDR1 MDHEN and CDR2 SYDVKM. The TCR was taken from a human donor in good health. The sequence links TRBV28 to TRBJ2-3; the D segment cannot be called with confidence. The specimen was CD8+ T cells sorted from blood. The DNA sequence is given as TGTGCCAGCAGTTTAACGGGCAGACCCACAGATACGCAGTATTTT. This gives the protein CASSLTGRPTDTQYF.